This TCR beta chain is drawn from a study of T cells in Graves' hyperthyroidism and ophthalmopathy. The study's findings and limits: A model built on 13 V-J features separated ophthalmopathy from stable hyperthyroidism. Appearing also in blood were most of the thyroid clonotypes expanded above 0.001.

The study left out patients who had uncontrolled infection, other autoimmune disease, pregnancy or lactation. V was cut by 5 bases and J by 7 bases, with 9 bases left in between. The CDR3 spans 13 residues. The V gene's germline CDR1 is MNHNS and CDR2 SASEGT. A note on this clonotype: What it recognizes is unknown.

Using RNA transcripts as the source, TCR beta CDR3 regions were amplified. The HTBI set primed first-round TCR CDR3 RT-PCR. A single record per CDR3 protein comes from TCRdb applying MiXCR to the multiplex PCR reads. There are 490,000 or so distinct CDR3 sequences in the sample; more than 15% occur only once, and about 29% lies in the top ten. The clonotype comes from a woman in her 30s with Graves' ophthalmopathy. The specimen sequenced was blood. V gene TRBV6-1 combines with J gene TRBJ2-6; D gene ambiguous. CDR3 in amino acids: CASSSSSANVLTF. The CDR3 DNA reads as TGTGCCAGCAGTTCATCCTCAGCCAACGTCCTGACTTTC.